Listed below are T cell receptor beta chains from one sample, sequenced in a study of blood T cell repertoires in COVID-19. Sequencing was performed with immunoSEQ multiplex PCR; in TCRdb, only in-frame clones are kept and a portion is missing. The sample includes 100,000 to 150,000 clones, roughly 90% of them seen just once. The sample taken for sequencing was peripheral blood. The receptors come from a man in his forties or fifties with active COVID-19. Each CDR3 is given with its conserved first and last residue. Fields, in order: V gene, clone size, D gene, J gene, CDR3 DNA, CDR3 protein. D genes are given only for firm matches. Rows may omit the clone size; those that give it use once, few, many or a size class.

V gene: TRBV7-9
clone size: .
D gene: .
J gene: TRBJ2-5
CDR3 DNA: TGTGCCAGCAGCTACCTAGTAGGGGTTTCGAAAGAGACCCAGTACTTC
CDR3 protein: CASSYLVGVSKETQYF

V gene: TRBV7-2
clone size: .
D gene: TRBD1
J gene: TRBJ1-5
CDR3 DNA: TGTGCCAGCAGCCTTCGACAGGGTGAGAATCAGCCCCAGCATTTT
CDR3 protein: CASSLRQGENQPQHF

V gene: TRBV10-3
clone size: .
D gene: .
J gene: TRBJ1-6
CDR3 DNA: TGTGCCATCCGGCAGGGTACTGCGCAACCCCTCCACTTT
CDR3 protein: CAIRQGTAQPLHF

V gene: TRBV9
clone size: .
D gene: TRBD2
J gene: TRBJ2-1
CDR3 DNA: TGTGCCAGCAGCGTAGGCGAACTAGCGGAGTACAATGAGCAGTTCTTC
CDR3 protein: CASSVGELAEYNEQFF

V gene: TRBV18
clone size: .
D gene: TRBD1
J gene: TRBJ1-5
CDR3 DNA: TGTGCCAGCTCGGAGCAACCTCGCTCCGGGACAGGGGACAATCAGCCCCAGCATTTT
CDR3 protein: CASSEQPRSGTGDNQPQHF

V gene: TRBV6-4
clone size: .
D gene: TRBD1
J gene: TRBJ2-3
CDR3 DNA: TGTGCCAGCAGCGCCGGGACAGGGGGCACAGATACGCAGTATTTT
CDR3 protein: CASSAGTGGTDTQYF

V gene: TRBV5-1
clone size: .
D gene: TRBD1
J gene: TRBJ2-3
CDR3 DNA: TGCGCCAGCAGCTTGTGGACAGGGGGGCCGACAGATACGCAGTATTTT
CDR3 protein: CASSLWTGGPTDTQYF

V gene: TRBV5-4
clone size: .
D gene: TRBD2
J gene: TRBJ2-1
CDR3 DNA: TGTGCCAGCAGCTTGGGTCTTTTAGCGGGAGGCTACAATGAGCAGTTCTTC
CDR3 protein: CASSLGLLAGGYNEQFF

V gene: TRBV19
clone size: .
D gene: TRBD1
J gene: TRBJ1-6
CDR3 DNA: TGTGCCAGTAGTATCAGGGGGCCACCCCTCCACTTT
CDR3 protein: CASSIRGPPLHF

V gene: TRBV5-1
clone size: .
D gene: .
J gene: TRBJ2-3
CDR3 DNA: TGCGCCAGCAGCCGGGGTGCGGGGCCGACAGATACGCAGTATTTT
CDR3 protein: CASSRGAGPTDTQYF

V gene: TRBV7-2
clone size: .
D gene: .
J gene: TRBJ2-1
CDR3 DNA: TGTGCCAGCAGCTTCTTCGCCCGCGGGATTAAGGATGAGCAGTTCTTC
CDR3 protein: CASSFFARGIKDEQFF

V gene: TRBV5-1
clone size: .
D gene: .
J gene: TRBJ2-1
CDR3 DNA: TGCGCCAGCAGCTTGGACAGGAGCTCCTACAATGAGCAGTTCTTC
CDR3 protein: CASSLDRSSYNEQFF

V gene: TRBV10-2
clone size: once
D gene: .
J gene: TRBJ1-5
CDR3 DNA: TGCGCCAGCAGTGAGCTGGAGGTGAGCAATCAGCCCCAGCATTTT
CDR3 protein: CASSELEVSNQPQHF

V gene: TRBV6-5
clone size: .
D gene: .
J gene: TRBJ1-2
CDR3 DNA: TGTGCCAGCAAGGCTCGGGGTATAGCTGGCTACACCTTC
CDR3 protein: CASKARGIAGYTF

V gene: TRBV11-2
clone size: .
D gene: .
J gene: TRBJ2-2
CDR3 DNA: TGTGCCAGCAGCTTAGAAATCGGTTCGAACACCGGGGAGCTGTTTTTT
CDR3 protein: CASSLEIGSNTGELFF

V gene: TRBV11-3
clone size: .
D gene: TRBD2
J gene: TRBJ2-2
CDR3 DNA: TGTGCCAGCAGCCCTTCCGGGGGGGCAGGTGGGGAGCTGTTTTTT
CDR3 protein: CASSPSGGAGGELFF

V gene: TRBV25-1
clone size: .
D gene: .
J gene: TRBJ1-1
CDR3 DNA: TGTGCCGTCCAGGGCGATATGAACACTGAAGCTTTCTTT
CDR3 protein: CAVQGDMNTEAFF

V gene: TRBV11-3
clone size: .
D gene: TRBD2
J gene: TRBJ2-1
CDR3 DNA: TGTGCCAGCAGCTTAGAACTAGCGGGGAGGAATGAGCAGTTCTTC
CDR3 protein: CASSLELAGRNEQFF

V gene: TRBV10-3
clone size: .
D gene: .
J gene: TRBJ2-3
CDR3 DNA: TGTGCCATCAGTGAGTCGTATACAGATACGCAGTATTTT
CDR3 protein: CAISESYTDTQYF

V gene: TRBV30
clone size: .
D gene: .
J gene: TRBJ1-3
CDR3 DNA: TGTGCCTGGAGTTTAACAGGGATCTCTGGAAACACCATATATTTT
CDR3 protein: CAWSLTGISGNTIYF

V gene: TRBV29-1
clone size: .
D gene: TRBD2
J gene: TRBJ2-7
CDR3 DNA: TGCAGCGTTGAAGGCTCTAGCGGGGGCCTCTACGAGCAGTACTTC
CDR3 protein: CSVEGSSGGLYEQYF

V gene: TRBV3-1/TRBV3-2
clone size: .
D gene: .
J gene: TRBJ2-2
CDR3 DNA: TGTGCCAGCGGCAGGGCCGGGGAGCTGTTTTTT
CDR3 protein: CASGRAGELFF

V gene: TRBV18
clone size: .
D gene: TRBD1
J gene: TRBJ1-4
CDR3 DNA: TGTGCCAGCTCACGGGACAGCCTAAATGAAAAACTGTTTTTT
CDR3 protein: CASSRDSLNEKLFF

V gene: TRBV7-7
clone size: .
D gene: .
J gene: TRBJ2-1
CDR3 DNA: TGTGCCAGCAGCTTAGATGGAGCCCCCAGCTCCTACAATGAGCAGTTCTTC
CDR3 protein: CASSLDGAPSSYNEQFF

V gene: TRBV24-1
clone size: .
D gene: TRBD1
J gene: TRBJ1-2
CDR3 DNA: TGTGCCACCAGTGACTCCGGGACAGGGTTCTATGGCTACACCTTC
CDR3 protein: CATSDSGTGFYGYTF

V gene: TRBV6-5
clone size: once
D gene: .
J gene: TRBJ2-7
CDR3 DNA: TGTGCCAGCAGTTCGAGGGAAACCTACGAGCAGTACTTC
CDR3 protein: CASSSRETYEQYF

V gene: TRBV5-4
clone size: .
D gene: .
J gene: TRBJ2-7
CDR3 DNA: TGTGCCAGCAGCTTACAGTCGTCCTACGAGCAGTACTTC
CDR3 protein: CASSLQSSYEQYF

V gene: TRBV24-1
clone size: .
D gene: TRBD2
J gene: TRBJ2-1
CDR3 DNA: TGTGCCACCAGTGAGCCAGGACTAGCGGGAGCTCGGAATGAGCAGTTCTTC
CDR3 protein: CATSEPGLAGARNEQFF

V gene: TRBV9
clone size: .
D gene: TRBD1
J gene: TRBJ1-2
CDR3 DNA: TGTGCCAGCAGCCCCACGATGACAGGGGATTATGGCTACACCTTC
CDR3 protein: CASSPTMTGDYGYTF

V gene: TRBV6-5
clone size: .
D gene: TRBD1
J gene: TRBJ1-3
CDR3 DNA: TGTGCCAGCAGACCGGACAGGGCTGGAAACACCATATATTTT
CDR3 protein: CASRPDRAGNTIYF

V gene: TRBV11-3
clone size: .
D gene: .
J gene: TRBJ1-1
CDR3 DNA: TGTGCCAGCAGCCCCCCTACCATGAACACTGAAGCTTTCTTT
CDR3 protein: CASSPPTMNTEAFF

V gene: TRBV4-1
clone size: once
D gene: TRBD1
J gene: TRBJ2-5
CDR3 DNA: TGCGCCAGCAGCCAAGAATGGGACAGGGGGCAAGAGACCCAGTACTTC
CDR3 protein: CASSQEWDRGQETQYF

V gene: TRBV9
clone size: .
D gene: .
J gene: TRBJ1-1
CDR3 DNA: TGTGCCAGCAGCGGCGAACTGAACACTGAAGCTTTCTTT
CDR3 protein: CASSGELNTEAFF

V gene: TRBV5-4
clone size: .
D gene: .
J gene: TRBJ2-1
CDR3 DNA: TGTGCCAGCAGCCTCATAGCGAGTGAGCAGTTCTTC
CDR3 protein: CASSLIASEQFF

V gene: TRBV19
clone size: .
D gene: TRBD2
J gene: TRBJ2-1
CDR3 DNA: TGTGCCAGTAGTATGGGACTAGCGGGAGGGCAAGGCAATGAGCAGTTCTTC
CDR3 protein: CASSMGLAGGQGNEQFF

V gene: TRBV11-2
clone size: .
D gene: TRBD1
J gene: TRBJ1-3
CDR3 DNA: TGTGCCAGCAGCGTCAGGGGGCCTGGAAACACCATATATTTT
CDR3 protein: CASSVRGPGNTIYF

V gene: TRBV10-2
clone size: .
D gene: TRBD1
J gene: TRBJ2-3
CDR3 DNA: TGCGCCAGCAGTCCCCGGACAGGGAGACTAGAGCGTACGCAGTATTTT
CDR3 protein: CASSPRTGRLERTQYF